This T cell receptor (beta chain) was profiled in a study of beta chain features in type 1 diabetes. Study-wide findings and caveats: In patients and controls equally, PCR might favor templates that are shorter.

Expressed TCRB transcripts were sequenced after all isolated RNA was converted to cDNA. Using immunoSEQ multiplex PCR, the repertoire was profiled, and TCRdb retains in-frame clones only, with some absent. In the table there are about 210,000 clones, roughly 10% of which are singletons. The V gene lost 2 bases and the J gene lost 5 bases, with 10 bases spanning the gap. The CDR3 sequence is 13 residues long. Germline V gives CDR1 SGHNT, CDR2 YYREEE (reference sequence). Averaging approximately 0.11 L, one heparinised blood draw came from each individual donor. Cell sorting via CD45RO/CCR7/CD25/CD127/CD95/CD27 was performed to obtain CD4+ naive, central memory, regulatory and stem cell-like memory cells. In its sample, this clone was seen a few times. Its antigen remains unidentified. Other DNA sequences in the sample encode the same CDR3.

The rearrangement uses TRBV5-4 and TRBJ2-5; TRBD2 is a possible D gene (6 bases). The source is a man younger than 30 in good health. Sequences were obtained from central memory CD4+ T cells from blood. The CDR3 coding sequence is TGTGCCAGCAGCTTCCGGGGAGGCGAGACCCAGTACTTC. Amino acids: CASSFRGGETQYF.